Here is one T cell receptor beta chain with its context. This specimen belongs to a study of blood T cell repertoires in COVID-19. The length of the CDR3 is 14 residues. The junction had 7 bases not matched to a gene; V was cut back by 5 bases and J by 4 bases. In germline, CDR1 is MNHEY, CDR2 SVGAGI. Clones were sequenced by immunoSEQ multiplex PCR, and TCRdb holds only the in-frame ones, with some missing. The sample contains about 360,000 clones, approximately 86% of which appear only once. The sample was peripheral blood. The genes are TRBV6-5 and TRBJ1-2; 7 bases are a match to TRBD1. This TCR came from an older woman with COVID-19, enrolled during active disease. This CDR3 is CASSPEGGPYGYTF. In DNA form, the CDR3 reads TGTGCCAGCAGTCCCGAAGGGGGCCCCTATGGCTACACCTTC.